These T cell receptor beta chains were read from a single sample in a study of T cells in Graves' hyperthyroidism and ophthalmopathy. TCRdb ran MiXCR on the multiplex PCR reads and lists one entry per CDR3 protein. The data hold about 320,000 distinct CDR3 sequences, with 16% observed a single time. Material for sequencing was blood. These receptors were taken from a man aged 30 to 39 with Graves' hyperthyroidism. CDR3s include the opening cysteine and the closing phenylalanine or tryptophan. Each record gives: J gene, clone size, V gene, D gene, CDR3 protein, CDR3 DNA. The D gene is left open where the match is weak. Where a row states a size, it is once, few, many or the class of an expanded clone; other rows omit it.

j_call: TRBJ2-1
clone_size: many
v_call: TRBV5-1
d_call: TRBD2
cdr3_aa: CASSLEIAGDEQFF
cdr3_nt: TGCGCCAGCAGCTTGGAGATAGCGGGAGATGAGCAGTTCTTC

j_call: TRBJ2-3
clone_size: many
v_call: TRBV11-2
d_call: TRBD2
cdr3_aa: CASSTHRGGPMADTQYF
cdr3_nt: TGTGCCAGCAGTACCCACCGGGGGGGGCCTATGGCAGATACGCAGTATTTT

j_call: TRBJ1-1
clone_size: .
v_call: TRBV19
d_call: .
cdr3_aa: CASSIEPSIKAAEAFF
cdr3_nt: TGTGCCAGTAGTATTGAGCCCAGTATTAAAGCGGCTGAAGCTTTCTTT

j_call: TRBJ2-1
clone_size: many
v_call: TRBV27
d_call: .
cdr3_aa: CASSTSRSYNEQFF
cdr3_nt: TGTGCCAGCAGTACTAGTCGCTCCTACAATGAGCAGTTCTTC

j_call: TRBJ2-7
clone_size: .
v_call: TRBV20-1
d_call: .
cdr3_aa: CSARPVSPPDRDFLSSYEQYF
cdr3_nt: TGCAGTGCTAGACCAGTCAGCCCCCCCGACAGGGACTTTTTGAGCTCCTACGAGCAGTACTTC

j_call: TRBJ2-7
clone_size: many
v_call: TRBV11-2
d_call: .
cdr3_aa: CASSLPGEDEGEQYF
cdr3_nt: TGTGCCAGCAGCCTACCGGGAGAAGACGAGGGAGAGCAGTACTTC

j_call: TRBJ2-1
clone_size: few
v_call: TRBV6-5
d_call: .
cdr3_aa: CASSYSRGAAGYNEQFF
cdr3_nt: TGTGCCAGCAGTTACTCTCGGGGGGCTGCAGGTTACAATGAGCAGTTCTTC

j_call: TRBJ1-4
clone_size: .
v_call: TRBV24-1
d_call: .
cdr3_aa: CATSGGTNEKLFF
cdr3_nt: TGTGCCACCAGTGGGGGAACTAATGAAAAACTGTTTTTT

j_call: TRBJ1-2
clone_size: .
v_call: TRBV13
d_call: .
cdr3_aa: CASSLGAGIDYGYAF
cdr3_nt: TGTGCCAGCAGCTTAGGGGCAGGGATTGACTATGGCTACGCCTTC

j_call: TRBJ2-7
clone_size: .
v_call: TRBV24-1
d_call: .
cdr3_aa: CATSDPRQTYEQYF
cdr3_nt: TGTGCCACCAGTGACCCCCGACAGACCTACGAGCAGTACTTC

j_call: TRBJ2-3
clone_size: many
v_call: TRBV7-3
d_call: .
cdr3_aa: CASSSGTSTDTQYF
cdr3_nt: TGTGCCAGCAGCTCAGGGACCTCAACAGATACGCAGTATTTT

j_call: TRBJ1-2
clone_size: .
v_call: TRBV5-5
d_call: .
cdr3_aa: CASRLLPYPGYGYTF
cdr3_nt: TGTGCCAGCAGGTTACTACCATACCCGGGGTATGGCTACACCTTC

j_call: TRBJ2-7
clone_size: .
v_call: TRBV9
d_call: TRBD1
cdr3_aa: CASSPQSYQGEKQYF
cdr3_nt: TGTGCCAGCAGCCCTCAATCTTATCAGGGGGAAAAGCAGTACTTC

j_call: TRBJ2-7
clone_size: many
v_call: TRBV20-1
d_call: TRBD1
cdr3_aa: CSARFGQGASEQYF
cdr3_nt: TGCAGTGCTAGGTTTGGGCAGGGGGCCTCCGAGCAGTACTTC

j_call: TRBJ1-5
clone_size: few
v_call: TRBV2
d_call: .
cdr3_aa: CASAQEGGQNQPQHF
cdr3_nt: TGTGCCAGCGCCCAAGAGGGAGGACAGAATCAGCCCCAGCATTTT

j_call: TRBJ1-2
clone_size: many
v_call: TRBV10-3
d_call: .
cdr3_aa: CATAGQANYGYTF
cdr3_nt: TGTGCCACCGCAGGGCAAGCTAACTATGGCTACACCTTC

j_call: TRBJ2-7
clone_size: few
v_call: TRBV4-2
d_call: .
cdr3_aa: CASSQTDRYEQYF
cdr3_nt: TGTGCCAGCAGCCAGACAGACAGGTACGAGCAGTACTTC

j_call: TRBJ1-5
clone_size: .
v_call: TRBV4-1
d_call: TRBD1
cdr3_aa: CASSQQQGNQPQHF
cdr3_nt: TGCGCCAGCAGCCAACAACAGGGGAATCAGCCCCAGCATTTT

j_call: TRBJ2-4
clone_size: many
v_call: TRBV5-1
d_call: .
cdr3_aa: CASSLKNIQYF
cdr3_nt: TGCGCCAGCAGCTTAAAAAACATTCAGTACTTC

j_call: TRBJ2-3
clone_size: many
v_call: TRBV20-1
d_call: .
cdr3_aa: CSARTAAGLDTQYF
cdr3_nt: TGCAGTGCTAGAACGGCGGCCGGGCTGGATACGCAGTATTTT

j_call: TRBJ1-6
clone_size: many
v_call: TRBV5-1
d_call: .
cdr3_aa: CASSLDVHSPLHF
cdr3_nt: TGCGCCAGCAGCTTGGACGTGCATTCACCCCTCCACTTT

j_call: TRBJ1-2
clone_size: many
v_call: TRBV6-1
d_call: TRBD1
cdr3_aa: CASRLDRARGYTF
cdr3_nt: TGTGCCAGCAGACTAGACAGGGCGCGGGGCTACACCTTC

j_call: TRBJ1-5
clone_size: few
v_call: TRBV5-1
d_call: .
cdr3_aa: CASSLGFGGGSNQPQHF
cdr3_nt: TGCGCCAGCAGCTTGGGGTTTGGGGGCGGGAGCAATCAGCCCCAGCATTTT

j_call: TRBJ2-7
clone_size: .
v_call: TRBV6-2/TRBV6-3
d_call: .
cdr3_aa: CASSYGGGGEQYF
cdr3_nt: TGTGCCAGCAGTTACGGCGGGGGCGGCGAGCAGTACTTC

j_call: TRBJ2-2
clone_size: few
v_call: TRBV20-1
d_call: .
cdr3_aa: CSASSANTGELFF
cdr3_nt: TGCAGTGCTTCCTCCGCAAACACCGGGGAGCTGTTTTTT

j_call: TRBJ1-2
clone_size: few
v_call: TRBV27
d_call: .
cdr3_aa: CASSLREDSHYGYTF
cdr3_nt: TGTGCCAGCAGTTTAAGGGAGGACAGCCACTATGGCTACACCTTC

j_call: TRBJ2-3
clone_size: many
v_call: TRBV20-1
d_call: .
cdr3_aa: CSAPVGRRDTQYF
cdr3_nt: TGCAGTGCGCCCGTCGGGCGCCGAGATACGCAGTATTTT